These T cell receptor beta chains were read from a single sample in a study of early T cells in non-severe SARS-CoV-2 infection. TCRdb reprocessed the 5' RACE reads with MiXCR, giving one entry per CDR3 protein. The repertoire holds approximately 56,000 distinct CDR3 sequences, with about 10% as singletons. Sequencing was done on a sample of whole blood. The receptors stem from an adult who was a healthcare worker with PCR-confirmed SARS-CoV-2 infection or an uninfected control (not recorded which). CDR3s include the opening cysteine and the closing phenylalanine or tryptophan. D genes are given only for firm matches. Clone size appears in some rows only: once, few, many, or a class for an expanded clone.

length: 15
D: -
J: TRBJ1-2
size: few
V: TRBV29-1
DNA: TGCAGCGTTGCCTCTGCGGGGGCTACTAACTATGGCTACACCTTC
CDR3: CSVASAGATNYGYTF

length: 11
D: -
J: TRBJ2-7
size: many
V: TRBV6-2/TRBV6-3
DNA: TGTGCCAGCAGATCTCGGGGCGAGCAGTACTTC
CDR3: CASRSRGEQYF

length: 14
D: -
J: TRBJ1-3
size: -
V: TRBV7-3
DNA: TGTGCCAGCAGCCAACAGGCCTTCGGGAACACCATATATTTT
CDR3: CASSQQAFGNTIYF

length: 13
D: TRBD2
J: TRBJ2-7
size: -
V: TRBV10-2
DNA: TGCGCCAGCAGGATAGCGGGAGAGGGCGAGCAGTACTTC
CDR3: CASRIAGEGEQYF

length: 16
D: -
J: TRBJ2-2
size: many
V: TRBV6-5
DNA: TGTGCCAGCAGTTATCTTCGGACAGTTAGTACCGGGGAGCTGTTTTTT
CDR3: CASSYLRTVSTGELFF

length: 16
D: -
J: TRBJ2-5
size: few
V: TRBV3-1
DNA: TGTGCCAGCAGCCAAGGACACAGCCGCTACCAAGAGACCCAGTACTTC
CDR3: CASSQGHSRYQETQYF

length: 14
D: -
J: TRBJ2-1
size: many
V: TRBV6-1
DNA: TGTGCCAGCAGTGAAGCCAGCTCCTACAATGAGCAGTTCTTC
CDR3: CASSEASSYNEQFF

length: 16
D: TRBD1
J: TRBJ1-5
size: few
V: TRBV7-9
DNA: TGTGCCAGCAGCTTATGGACAGGGGGCGTATATCAGCCCCAGCATTTT
CDR3: CASSLWTGGVYQPQHF

length: 14
D: -
J: TRBJ2-6
size: -
V: TRBV7-9
DNA: TGTGCCAGCAGCTCTCTGGGATGGGCCAACGTCCTGACTTTC
CDR3: CASSSLGWANVLTF

length: 16
D: -
J: TRBJ1-5
size: many
V: TRBV7-9
DNA: TGTGCCAGCAGCTTAGCTGGGGGCATCGGCAATCAGCCCCAGCATTTT
CDR3: CASSLAGGIGNQPQHF

length: 19
D: -
J: TRBJ2-5
size: many
V: TRBV18
DNA: TGTGCCAGCTCACCACCTTCTATCGGTTGGCGGGCCGACCAAGAGACCCAGTACTTC
CDR3: CASSPPSIGWRADQETQYF

length: 14
D: -
J: TRBJ2-7
size: -
V: TRBV19
DNA: TGTGCCAGTAGTCCCGGGACGGACGCCTACGAGCAGTACTTC
CDR3: CASSPGTDAYEQYF

length: 14
D: -
J: TRBJ2-5
size: many
V: TRBV7-3
DNA: TGTGCCAGCAGCTTAACGGGACCTGGGGAGACCCAGTACTTC
CDR3: CASSLTGPGETQYF

length: 13
D: TRBD1
J: TRBJ1-1
size: few
V: TRBV7-6
DNA: TGTGCCAGCAGCTCGGGACAGGGCACTGAAGCTTTCTTT
CDR3: CASSSGQGTEAFF

length: 14
D: TRBD2
J: TRBJ2-7
size: -
V: TRBV13
DNA: TGTGCCAGCAGCTTAGTGGCGGGAGGGGAAGAGCAGTACTTC
CDR3: CASSLVAGGEEQYF